These 15 T cell receptor beta chains came from one sample sequenced in a study of T cells expressing NK-cell markers (dated by TCRdb to the early 2020s). Library preparation was by 5' RACE. Instrument used: Illumina HiSeq 2000. Once TCRdb had reprocessed the reads, it stored one entry per CDR3 protein sequence and supplied no DNA. The table for this sample shows some 390,000 distinct CDR3 sequences. About 10% of the sample goes to the ten largest clones. Sequencing was carried out using blood T cells: a sorted CD56 or NKG2C T cell subset, CD4+ or CD8+ T cells, or bulk PBMC T cells (not recorded which). These receptors all stem from a woman in her fifties or sixties in good health. Donor details come from another sample of the same person, matched by shared clones.

The chain uses TRBV25-1 and TRBJ1-2; there is no DNA to check the TCRdb D call of TRBD1. This CDR3 has 12 residues. CDR1 is MGHDK and CDR2 is SYGVNS in the germline V gene. The CDR3 is CASGGRGHGYTF.

The gene calls are TRBV7-9 and TRBJ2-1; TCRdb designates TRBD2, a call that cannot be tested without DNA. The CDR3 loop spans 15 amino acids. CDR1 and CDR2 (germline): SEHNR, FQNEAQ (reference sequence). The CDR3 loop is CASRRGADSYNEQFF.

This rearrangement joins TRBV7-9 to TRBJ2-7. This CDR3 has 13 amino acids. Per germline, CDR1 SEHNR and CDR2 FQNEAQ (reference sequence). Here the CDR3 reads CASTWSGSYEQYF.

This sequence joins TRBV18 and TRBJ2-7; no DNA is available, so the TRBD1 call from TCRdb remains unchecked. Looked up from germline, CDR1 is KGHSH and CDR2 is LQKENI. This CDR3 comprises 14 residues. The CDR3 sequence: CASSPGGVGYEQYF. Full variable domain (missing parts from reference TRBV18 and TRBJ2-7): NAGVMQNPRHLVRRRGQEARLRCSPMKGHSHVYWYRQLPEEGLKFMVYLQKENIIDESGMPKERFSAEFPKEGPSILRIQQVVRGDSAAYFCASSPGGVGYEQYFGPGTRLTVT.

The rearrangement uses TRBV7-3 and TRBJ2-7. The CDR3 is 15 residues long. CDR1 is SGHTA, CDR2 FQGTGA, per germline. The CDR3 protein is CASSSSRGGAYEQYF.

This chain connects TRBV5-6 to TRBJ1-2; checking the TCRdb D call of TRBD1 is not possible without DNA. The V gene's germline CDR1 is SGHDT and CDR2 YYEEEE. The CDR3 is 16 residues long. The CDR3 sequence is CARSVPGTGTNYGYTF.

The rearrangement uses TRBV12-3 or TRBV12-4 and TRBJ2-2; TCRdb picks TRBD1, but there is no DNA to check that call. The CDR3 runs 14 residues. The CDR3 sequence: CASRWSGMTGELFF.

The chain couples TRBV4-2 to TRBJ2-1; TCRdb's D call, TRBD1, is unchecked because there is no DNA. Germline assignment: CDR1 LGHNA and CDR2 YNFKEQ. This CDR3 contains 17 residues. The CDR3: CASSQDRGARFDNEQFF.

The chain links TRBV2 to TRBJ2-3. CDR3 length equals 18 residues. Germline V gives CDR1 SNHLY, CDR2 FYNNEI. CDR3 residues: CASSEAIGSLTSTDTQYF.

CDR3 in amino acids: CASSPPGFSGELFF. The rearrangement uses TRBV12-3 or TRBV12-4 and TRBJ2-2; there is no DNA to check the TCRdb D call of TRBD2. The CDR3 runs to 14 residues.

The chain carries TRBV6-2 or TRBV6-3 and TRBJ1-1. Germline V gene sequence: CDR1 MNHEY, CDR2 SVGEGT. The CDR3 extends over 13 amino acids. The CDR3 region is CASSGITNTEAFF.

V and J are TRBV10-1 and TRBJ1-1; TCRdb calls TRBD1, which cannot be checked without DNA. This CDR3 is built from 15 residues. The germline gives CDR1 WNHNN, CDR2 SYGVQD (reference sequence). The CDR3 loop reads CASSESTGEMAEAFF.

The rearrangement joins TRBV20-1 to TRBJ1-5; as DNA is missing, the TRBD1 call by TCRdb cannot be tested. The CDR3 runs to 13 residues. The germline gives CDR1 DFQATT, CDR2 SNEGSKA (reference sequence). CDR3 in amino acids: CRFLQGNNQPQHF.

The V gene is TRBV12-3 or TRBV12-4, the J gene TRBJ1-6. The CDR3 is 14 residues long. The CDR3 protein is CASSLTREHSPLHF.

The J gene is TRBJ1-5, the V gene TRBV19; the D call from TCRdb, TRBD1, cannot be confirmed without DNA. Looked up from germline, CDR1 is LNHDA and CDR2 is SQIVND (reference sequence). This CDR3 is built from 14 residues. The CDR3 reads CASSIRQGGQPQHF.